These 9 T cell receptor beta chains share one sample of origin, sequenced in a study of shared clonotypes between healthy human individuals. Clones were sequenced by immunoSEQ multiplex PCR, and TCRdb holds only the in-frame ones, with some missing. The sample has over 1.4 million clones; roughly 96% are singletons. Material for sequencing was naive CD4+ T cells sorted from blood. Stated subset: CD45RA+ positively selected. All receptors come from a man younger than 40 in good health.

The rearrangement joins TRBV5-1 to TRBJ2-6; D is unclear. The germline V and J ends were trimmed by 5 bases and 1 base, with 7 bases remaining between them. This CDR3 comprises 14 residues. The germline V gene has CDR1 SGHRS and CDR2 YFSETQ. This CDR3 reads CASSEISGANVLTF. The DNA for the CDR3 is TGCGCCAGCAGTGAGATTTCTGGGGCCAACGTCCTGACTTTC. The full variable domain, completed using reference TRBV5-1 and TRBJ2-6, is KAGVTQTPRYLIKTRGQQVTLSCSPISGHRSVSWYQQTPGQGLQFLFEYFSETQRNKGNFPGRFSGRQFSNSRSEMNVSTLELGDSALYLCASSEISGANVLTFGAGSRLTVL.

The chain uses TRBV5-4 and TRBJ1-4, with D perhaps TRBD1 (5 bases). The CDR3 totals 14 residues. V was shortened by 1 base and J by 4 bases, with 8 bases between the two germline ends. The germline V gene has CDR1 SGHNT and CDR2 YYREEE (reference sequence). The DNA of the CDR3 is TGTGCCAGCAGCTTGCCGGGGCGTAATGAAAAACTGTTTTTT. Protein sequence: CASSLPGRNEKLFF.

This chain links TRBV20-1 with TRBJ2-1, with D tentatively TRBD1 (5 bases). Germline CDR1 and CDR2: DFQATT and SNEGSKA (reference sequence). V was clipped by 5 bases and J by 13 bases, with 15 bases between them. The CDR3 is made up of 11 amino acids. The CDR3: CSAVYRPRQFF. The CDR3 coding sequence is TGCAGTGCTGTCTACAGGCCTCGACAGTTCTTC.

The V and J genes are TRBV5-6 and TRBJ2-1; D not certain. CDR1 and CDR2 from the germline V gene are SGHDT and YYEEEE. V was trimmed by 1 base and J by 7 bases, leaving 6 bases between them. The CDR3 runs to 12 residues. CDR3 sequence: CASSLRRNEQFF. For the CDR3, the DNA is TGTGCCAGCAGCTTGAGGAGAAATGAGCAGTTCTTC.

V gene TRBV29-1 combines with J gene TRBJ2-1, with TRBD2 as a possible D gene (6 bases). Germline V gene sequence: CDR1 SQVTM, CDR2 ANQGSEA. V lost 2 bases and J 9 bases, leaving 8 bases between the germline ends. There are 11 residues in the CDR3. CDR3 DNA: TGCAGCGTTGAACAGGGAGGTGAGCAGTTCTTC. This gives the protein CSVEQGGEQFF.

The chain's CDR3 is CASSVDRGRGELFF. The CDR3 DNA follows: TGTGCCAGCAGCGTAGACAGGGGGCGCGGGGAGCTGTTTTTT. The rearrangement joins TRBV9 to TRBJ2-2; TRBD1 matches at 9 bases. The junction had 1 base not matched to a gene; V was cut back by 0 bases and J by 7 bases. The CDR3 runs 14 residues. The germline CDR1 and CDR2 sequences are SGDLS and YYNGEE.

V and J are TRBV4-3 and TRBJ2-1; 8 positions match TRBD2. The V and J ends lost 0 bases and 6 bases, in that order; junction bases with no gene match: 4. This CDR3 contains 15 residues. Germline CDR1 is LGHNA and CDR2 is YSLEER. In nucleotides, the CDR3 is TGCGCCAGCAGCCAAGAAGGCCTAGCGGGCAATGAGCAGTTCTTC. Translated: CASSQEGLAGNEQFF.

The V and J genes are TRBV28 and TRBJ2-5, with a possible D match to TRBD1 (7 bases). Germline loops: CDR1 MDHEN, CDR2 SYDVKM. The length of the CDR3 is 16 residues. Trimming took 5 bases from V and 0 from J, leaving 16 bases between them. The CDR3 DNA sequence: TGTGCCAGCAGTCCGCGGGACAGACTGTACCAAGAGACCCAGTACTTC. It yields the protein CASSPRDRLYQETQYF.

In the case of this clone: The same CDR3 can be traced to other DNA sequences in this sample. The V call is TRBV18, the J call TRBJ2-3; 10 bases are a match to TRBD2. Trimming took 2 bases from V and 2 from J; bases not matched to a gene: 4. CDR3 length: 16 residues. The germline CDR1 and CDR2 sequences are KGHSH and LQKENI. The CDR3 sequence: CASSPLAGGLTDTQYF. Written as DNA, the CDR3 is TGTGCCAGCTCACCATTAGCGGGAGGACTCACAGATACGCAGTATTTT. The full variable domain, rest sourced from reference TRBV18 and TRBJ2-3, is NAGVMQNPRHLVRRRGQEARLRCSPMKGHSHVYWYRQLPEEGLKFMVYLQKENIIDESGMPKERFSAEFPKEGPSILRIQQVVRGDSAAYFCASSPLAGGLTDTQYFGPGTRLTVL.